This T cell receptor beta chain was found in a study of CD8 T cells in ankylosing spondylitis. Overall study results and limits: Peripheral blood held disease-linked clones only at relatively low frequency, and these were CD8+. The study looked at matched synovial fluid samples from ankylosing spondylitis patients. Disease-linked clones were reported to be significantly enriched there. There were earlier reports of some motif variants in reactive arthritis synovial fluid and blood. Characteristic, it appeared, of ankylosing spondylitis blood was a TCR beta motif of eight highly homologous variants.

Note on this clonotype: Antigen: not known.

The TCR beta libraries were generated through quantitative 5'-RACE incorporating molecular barcodes. MiXCR, run by TCRdb on the 5' RACE reads, gives a single entry per CDR3 protein. Of some 240,000 distinct CDR3 sequences in the sample, just under 7.5% were seen once. The CDR3 is made up of 13 amino acids. The V end was cut by 0 bases, the J end by 3 bases, with 9 bases between. CDR1 is GTSNPN, CDR2 SVGIG, per germline (reference sequence). This chain links TRBV30 with TRBJ2-7; no definite D call. Input material: blood, either unsorted or a sorted T cell fraction (not recorded which). This sequence was found in a male donor with ankylosing spondylitis. In nucleotides, the CDR3 is TGTGCCTGGAGTGTTTTGGATCTCTACGAGCAGTACTTC. Protein sequence: CAWSVLDLYEQYF.